This TCR beta chain was identified during a study of metastatic and nonmetastatic thyroid tumors. Notes on the study in general: Reportedly, malignant thyroid tumors had significantly higher TCR beta diversity than benign nodules, in blood and tumor.

Study processing details: Clinicopathological groups of papillary thyroid cancer showed CDR3 differences that were used to build a distant-metastasis classifier. TCRdb re-called clones from the PCR reads using MiXCR. Clone size and V and J calls follow TCRdb, not the original study. The sample lists under 35,000 clones, less than 40% seen once, with roughly 22% in the top ten. This clone was counted many times. The antigen remains undetermined. Germline V CDR1 and CDR2: MNHEY, SMNVEV (reference sequence). V was cut by 6 bases and J by 5 bases, with 13 bases left in between. The CDR3 is 13 residues long. None of the patients had undergone any treatment ahead of thyroid surgery.

This receptor was identified in a female donor with papillary thyroid cancer or a benign thyroid nodule (not recorded which). Some clones in this sample may be carry-over from other donors' samples. The chain joins TRBV27 to TRBJ1-1; maybe TRBD1 (6 bases). Specimen: tumor tissue. DNA for the CDR3: TGTGCCAGCAGCTTAACAGGGACAACTGAAGCTTTCTTT. Protein product: CASSLTGTTEAFF.